The subject of this entry is one TCR beta chain. Its antigen is as yet unknown. The authors prepared the TCRbeta library with unique molecular identifiers. TCRdb re-called the PCR reads with MiXCR, one entry per CDR3 protein. The sample consists of about 540,000 distinct CDR3 sequences, approximately 30% of them appearing once. The entry originates in a study of T-cell reconstitution after alpha-beta-depleted transplantation in children. Study-wide results and caveats: Surviving recipient T cells and intrathymic progenitors accounted for some patients' high TCRbeta diversity at day 60. Hyperexpanded clones declined; after one year, newly produced T cells mostly supplied diversity. Expanded graft clones numbering several hundred reportedly gave rise to alpha-beta T cells about two months after transplant.

V lost 0 bases and J lost 0, with 4 bases in between. Germline loops: CDR1 SGHAT, CDR2 FQNNGV. This CDR3 region has 14 residues. Sequenced here: PBMCs, sampled before TCRalphabeta/CD19-depleted stem cell transplant. The receptor's source is a boy younger than two with Wiskott-Aldrich syndrome, due to receive a stem cell transplant. J is TRBJ2-3 and V is TRBV11-2; D remains ambiguous. Written as DNA, the CDR3 is TGTGCCAGCAGCTTAGACGCTAGCACAGATACGCAGTATTTT. Residues: CASSLDASTDTQYF.